This T cell receptor beta chain was sequenced in a study of CXCR3-negative and CXCR3-positive naive CD8 T cells (dated by TCRdb to the late 2010s). Turning to the overall study: About 150 million TRB reads were obtained in total, roughly 1.5 +/- 0.3 million reads per library. Naive subsets from about 5 donors and memory cells from 3 donors were included in the TRBV-TRBJ cluster analysis. Data from ten to twelve donors, pooled across two independent experiments, went into the diversity and physicochemical repertoire analyses. Points the paper makes about the study in general: Repertoire diversity was comparably high in both naive subsets but much lower in memory CD8+ T cells. TRB CDR3s from CXCR3-positive naive cells showed higher hydrophobicity (lower Kidera factor 4), lower energy, and higher strength and volume indices than CXCR3-negative naive cells. CXCR3 expression partially decreased after cryopreservation, so most assays used freshly isolated PBMCs. Naive CXCR3-negative and CXCR3-positive cells from the same donor showed similar TRBV-TRBJ usage, whereas memory cells showed distinct patterns. Because surface CD5, which is linked to self-reactivity in mice, was comparable between the naive subsets, TCR interaction strength was also inferred from TRB CDR3 physicochemical properties.

Sequencer: NextSeq 550. The Human TCR Profiling Kit (MiLaboratory) was used to make UMI-labeled 5' RACE TRB cDNA libraries. cDNA synthesis used the entire amount of extracted RNA, and PCR amplification then used the entire amount of cDNA produced. Libraries were prepared in parallel with an identical number of PCR cycles. Under the source paper's analysis protocol: With a requirement of at least two reads per UMI, MIGEC and MiXCR extracted about 50,000 +/- 10,000 unique UMI-labeled TRB cDNA molecules per library. On average, each library contained approximately 40,000 +/- 10,000 functional in-frame TRB CDR3 nucleotide clonotypes without stop codons. After each sample was downsampled to 5000 UMI-labeled TRB molecules, VDJtools was used to calculate diversity metrics such as normalized Shannon-Wiener and Chao1. VDJtools was used to calculate clonotype-size-weighted physicochemical properties of the central five CDR3 residues, namely interaction energy, strength, volume and Kidera factor 4. The reads underwent TCRdb reprocessing, giving one record for each CDR3 protein sequence and no DNA. These V and J calls rely on TCRdb rather than the paper's analysis. In this sample's table one finds some 150,000 distinct CDR3 sequences. The top ten clones comprise roughly 0.27% of the sample.

The CDR3 contains 12 residues, cysteine and phenylalanine counted. No DNA sequence is on record. The germline V gene yields SQVTM for CDR1 and ANQGSEA for CDR2. To note about this clonotype: Its antigen has not been determined.

Each CD8+ T cell subset was flow-sorted in triplicate, and some 310,000 cells per subset were placed directly into RLT lysis buffer. To keep memory contaminants out, a stringent definition of naive CD8+ T cells was applied: CD45RO-CCR7+CD27+CD95-. Standard density gradient centrifugation was used to isolate peripheral blood mononuclear cells from buffy coats. A FACSAria III was used to flow-sort naive CD8+ T cells into CXCR3-negative and CXCR3-positive populations. Total RNA was extracted from sorted cells using an RNeasy Mini Kit. Recombination connected TRBV29-1 to TRBJ1-1; TCRdb names TRBD1, which stays unverified in the absence of DNA. Sequencing used naive CXCR3+ CD8+ T cells from blood. The sample's cell subset or site label, in plain terms: CD45RO-CCR7+CD27+CD95- naive CD8+ T cells expressing CXCR3 (TNR3+). The sequence was collected from a human donor in good health. Some clones in this sample may be carry-over from other donors' samples. The CDR3 region: CSVGGGWTEAFF.